The present T cell receptor beta chain was sequenced within a study of OX40 agonist ivuxolimab in advanced cancers. Study overall: Ivuxolimab, which patients received intravenously every 2 weeks, was dosed at 0.01 to 10 mg/kg.

General observations from the study: Normalized T-cell clonal expansion was also low in some nonresponders.

Sampling times: baseline, cycle 4 day 1, cycle 7 day 1. Worth noting for this clone: What it binds is not known.

Some clones are missing from TCRdb's copy, which holds only in-frame ones; the method was immunoSEQ multiplex PCR. The sample carries about 67,000 clones, roughly 90% recorded once. The V gene end was trimmed by 5 bases and the J gene end by 5 bases; junction bases not matched to a gene: 10. The CDR3 is 15 amino acids. Germline CDR1 and CDR2: SGHTA and FQGNSA. The clonotype comes from an adult with an advanced solid tumor such as melanoma, head and neck, liver or kidney cancer. This chain connects TRBV7-2 to TRBJ2-5, with 8 nucleotides matching TRBD1. The material was CD4+ or CD8+ T cells sorted from blood, obtained in a trial of the OX40 agonist ivuxolimab. The CDR3 here is CASSLGTGWRETQYF. The CDR3 region has the DNA TGTGCCAGCAGCCTTGGGACAGGCTGGAGGGAGACCCAGTACTTC.